This TCR beta chain derives from a study of T-cell memory formation after mild COVID-19. Germline V gives CDR1 MNHEY, CDR2 SVGEGT. CDR3 length equals 15 residues. With 0 bases clipped from V and 4 bases from J, the junction kept 2 bases outside the gene matches. TCRdb reanalysed the 5' RACE reads using MiXCR and keeps one entry per CDR3 protein. The data show approximately 250,000 distinct CDR3 sequences, over 15% seen once. Sample: PBMCs or a T cell subset sorted from them (not recorded which). This chain links TRBV6-2 or TRBV6-3 with TRBJ1-2, with TRBD1 matching over 10 bases. This TCR derives from a man between 18 and 29 years old who had mild COVID-19 (a few samples of this study predate the infection). Cell type and time point are not known. CDR3 protein: CASSYSRQGAYGYTF. As DNA, the CDR3 is TGTGCCAGCAGTTACTCGAGACAGGGGGCCTATGGCTACACCTTC.